Listed below are T cell receptor beta chains from one sample, sequenced in a study of CD8+ T cells in alopecia areata. TCRdb's copy holds only in-frame clones and misses some; the assay was immunoSEQ multiplex PCR. The table lists 95,000 to 110,000 clones, 84% of them singletons. This material consisted of CD8+ T cells sorted from blood, taken at week 24, from a patient treated with tofacitinib. The receptors stem from a human donor with alopecia areata. Both conserved end residues are part of each CDR3. D genes are given only for firm matches. The size of a clone is reported for some rows only, either as once, few or many, or as a class for expanded clones.

len	v_gene	abundance	j_gene	d_gene	CDR3aa	CDR3nt
15	TRBV29-1	-	TRBJ2-7	-	CSVERLREGSYEQYF	TGCAGCGTTGAAAGATTGAGGGAAGGGTCCTACGAGCAGTACTTC
14	TRBV4-1	-	TRBJ2-7	-	CASSPGSGTYEQYF	TGCGCCAGCAGCCCGGGGTCCGGGACCTACGAGCAGTACTTC
16	TRBV5-6	-	TRBJ2-3	-	CASSSETGGRADTQYF	TGTGCCAGCAGCTCGGAGACAGGCGGCAGGGCAGATACGCAGTATTTT
16	TRBV19	once	TRBJ1-5	-	CASSSGTFEGYQPQHF	TGTGCCAGTAGTTCTGGGACATTCGAAGGGTATCAGCCCCAGCATTTT
13	TRBV4-1	-	TRBJ1-5	-	CASSRGHNQPQHF	TGCGCCAGCAGCCGGGGACACAATCAGCCCCAGCATTTT
14	TRBV18	few	TRBJ2-3	-	CASSPPGGTDTQYF	TGTGCCAGCTCCCCCCCGGGGGGCACAGATACGCAGTATTTT
15	TRBV9	-	TRBJ2-5	TRBD1	CASSVEGQAQETQYF	TGTGCCAGCAGCGTAGAGGGACAGGCACAAGAGACCCAGTACTTC
15	TRBV19	once	TRBJ2-7	TRBD1	CASSVGDRVIDEQYF	TGTGCCAGTAGTGTAGGGGACAGGGTAATCGACGAGCAGTACTTC
11	TRBV20-1	-	TRBJ1-2	-	CSAWTGYGYTF	TGCAGTGCTTGGACCGGCTATGGCTACACCTTC
15	TRBV6-5	once	TRBJ2-7	TRBD1	CASRVSGGWVYEQYF	TGTGCCAGCAGAGTCTCAGGGGGCTGGGTCTACGAGCAGTACTTC
17	TRBV4-1	-	TRBJ1-2	TRBD1	CASSQVSVDRGTYGYTF	TGCGCCAGCAGCCAAGTATCGGTGGACAGGGGGACCTATGGCTACACCTTC
16	TRBV5-1	-	TRBJ2-1	TRBD1	CASSFRWQGAVNEQFF	TGCGCCAGCAGCTTTCGCTGGCAGGGGGCGGTCAATGAGCAGTTCTTC
17	TRBV11-2	-	TRBJ2-4	-	CASSLGGSGLAKNIQYF	TGTGCCAGCAGCTTAGGAGGGTCCGGACTGGCCAAAAACATTCAGTACTTC
15	TRBV4-1	-	TRBJ1-5	TRBD1	CASSRRQGQNQPQHF	TGCGCCAGCAGCCGACGACAGGGTCAGAATCAGCCCCAGCATTTT
12	TRBV19	-	TRBJ2-3	-	CASSIAADTQYF	TGTGCCAGTAGTATAGCCGCAGATACGCAGTATTTT
15	TRBV10-2	medium-sized	TRBJ1-1	-	CASSESMEGNTEAFF	TGCGCCAGCAGTGAGTCGATGGAGGGGAACACTGAAGCTTTCTTT
17	TRBV7-9	-	TRBJ2-3	-	CASSFLPPSENTDTQYF	TGTGCCAGCAGCTTTTTGCCCCCTAGCGAGAACACAGATACGCAGTATTTT
12	TRBV7-9	once	TRBJ2-7	-	CASSPTGYEQYF	TGTGCCAGCAGCCCGACGGGCTACGAGCAGTACTTC
12	TRBV6-5	few	TRBJ2-4	TRBD2	CASSYGGDIQYF	TGTGCCAGCAGTTACGGGGGGGACATTCAGTACTTC
13	TRBV27	-	TRBJ2-1	-	CASSLGGYNEQFF	TGTGCCAGCAGTTTAGGTGGTTACAATGAGCAGTTCTTC
14	TRBV9	-	TRBJ1-2	-	CASSVGGGDYGYTF	TGTGCCAGCAGCGTAGGAGGGGGGGACTATGGCTACACCTTC
13	TRBV13	-	TRBJ2-7	-	CASSSRGRLEQYF	TGTGCCAGCAGCTCCCGAGGGAGGCTCGAGCAGTACTTC